This T cell receptor beta chain was recorded in a study of blood T cell repertoires in COVID-19. Study overall: The cDNA or gDNA used as material had been derived from T cells, B-cell-depleted T cells, or PBMCs.

In the study's own analysis: Estimated nucleated cell counts came from reference gene primer amplification. Measured with immunoSEQ multiplex PCR; TCRdb has only the in-frame clones, and not every one. That table is the source of V, J and clone size, and D and trimming were worked out from the DNA. The profile shows 150,000 to 200,000 clones, about 88% of them singletons. The CDR3 runs to 14 residues. Per the germline V gene, CDR1 is SGHRS and CDR2 is YFSETQ. V lost 0 bases and J lost 5, with 11 bases in between. Sequencing was performed on peripheral blood. The V call is TRBV5-1, the J call TRBJ2-5; D unresolved. This receptor was obtained from a man between 60 and 75 years old with active or convalescent COVID-19. CDR3 bases: TGCGCCAGCAGCTTGGCCGTAAGCAGGGAGACCCAGTACTTC. Its protein product is CASSLAVSRETQYF.